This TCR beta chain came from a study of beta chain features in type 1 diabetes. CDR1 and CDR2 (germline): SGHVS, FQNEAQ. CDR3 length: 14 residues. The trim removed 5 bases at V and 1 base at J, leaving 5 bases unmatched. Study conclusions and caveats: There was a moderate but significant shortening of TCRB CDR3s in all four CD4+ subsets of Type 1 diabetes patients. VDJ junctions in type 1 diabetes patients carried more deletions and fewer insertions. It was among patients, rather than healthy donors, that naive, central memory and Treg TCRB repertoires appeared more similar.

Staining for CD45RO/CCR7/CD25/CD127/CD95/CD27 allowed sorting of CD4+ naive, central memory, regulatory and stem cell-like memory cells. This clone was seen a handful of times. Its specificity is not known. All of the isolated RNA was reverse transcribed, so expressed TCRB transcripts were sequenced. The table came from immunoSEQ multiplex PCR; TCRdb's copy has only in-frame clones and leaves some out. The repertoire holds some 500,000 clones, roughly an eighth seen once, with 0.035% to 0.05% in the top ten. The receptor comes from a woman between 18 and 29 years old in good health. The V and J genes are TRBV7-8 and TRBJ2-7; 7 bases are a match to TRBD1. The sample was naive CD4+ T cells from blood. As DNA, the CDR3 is TGTGCCAGCAGCCTTTTGACAGGGTCCTACGAGCAGTACTTC. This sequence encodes CASSLLTGSYEQYF.